This T cell receptor beta chain was sequenced during a study of Ad26.COV2.S vaccination and SARS-CoV-2 variants. The germline gives CDR1 SQVTM, CDR2 ANQGSEA. V shed 1 base, J shed 2 bases, and the junction held 14 bases outside the gene matches. The CDR3 loop spans 18 amino acids. Study observations and caveats: Spike-specific TCR breadth ran higher among vaccine recipients than placebo recipients. Recipients of vaccine and of placebo showed similar breadth of their non-spike TCR repertoires. A substantial breadth of spike-specific CD8+ and CD4+ T cell responses after vaccination has been reported.

The treatment was: about 20 received Ad26.COV2.S at low or high dose, single or two shots; roughly 5 received placebo; per-sample allocation not given. Specimen acquisition occurred on day 63 following the initial vaccine or placebo injection. Boston provided a donor who was an adult aged 18-55 years. The method was immunoSEQ multiplex PCR; TCRdb's version includes in-frame clones alone and lacks a portion of them. In the table there are about 260,000 clones, 70% to 90% of which are singletons. This clone appeared a few times. Its antigen is currently unknown. This sequence was found in a person between 18 and 65 years old who received the Ad26.COV2.S COVID-19 vaccine or a placebo. The sequencing here drew on peripheral blood, taken in a trial of Ad26.COV2.S vaccine versus placebo. The genes are TRBV29-1 and TRBJ1-2; 9 bases agree with TRBD1. This CDR3 reads CSVEAGTGFMGRNYGYTF. The CDR3 bases are TGCAGCGTTGAAGCAGGGACAGGGTTTATGGGAAGAAACTATGGCTACACCTTC.